This paragraph reports one T cell receptor (beta chain). Per the original data handling: From reference gene primer amplification, estimates of nucleated cell counts were derived. Method: immunoSEQ multiplex PCR; TCRdb's copy keeps in-frame clones and lacks some. Clone size and V and J calls were adopted from that table, with D and trimming inferred from the DNA. The repertoire holds some 230,000 clones, with roughly 81% as singletons. The record originates from a study of blood T cell repertoires in COVID-19. Study overall: Some COVID-19 samples were acute and others convalescent; all came from the United States, Italy and Spain. T cells, B-cell-depleted T cells, or PBMCs supplied cDNA or gDNA.

CDR1 is LNHDA, CDR2 SQIVND, per germline (reference sequence). The CDR3 consists of 16 residues. V shed 0 bases and J 4 bases; nucleotides not matched to a gene: 5. The J gene is TRBJ1-5, the V gene TRBV19; 8 nucleotides line up with TRBD1. This TCR was recovered from a man aged 45-60 years who had recovered from COVID-19. Sample: peripheral blood. CDR3 sequence (DNA): TGTGCCAGTAGTATAGACAGGACAGGGTCTAATCAGCCCCAGCATTTT. It is translated as CASSIDRTGSNQPQHF.